The clone carrying this TCR beta chain was counted only a few times. The V end was cut by 5 bases, the J end by 14 bases, with 16 bases between. From germline, CDR1 is LGHDT and CDR2 YNNKEL (reference sequence). This CDR3 has 13 amino acids. Using immunoSEQ multiplex PCR, the repertoire was profiled, and TCRdb retains in-frame clones only, with some absent. The sample records tens of thousands of clones, less than 85% being singletons. The source of the sample is a study of blood T cell repertoires in COVID-19. This rearrangement joins TRBV3-1 (or the pseudogene TRBV3-2) to TRBJ1-6, with a tentative D call TRBD1 (6 bases). The clonotype comes from a woman aged 80 or over with acute or convalescent COVID-19. Sequenced: peripheral blood. CDR3 in amino acids: CASSRALDSSLHF. The CDR3 DNA reads TGTGCCAGCAGCAGGGCTTTGGACAGTTCCCTCCACTTT.